A selection of T cell receptor beta chains follows, all from one sample in a study of cytomegalovirus exposure and HLA in healthy donors. TCRdb keeps only in-frame clones here, not all; method: immunoSEQ multiplex PCR. The table has roughly 200,000 clones, around 74% seen once; the top ten hold under 2%. The sample comprised PBMCs. These receptors all come from a girl aged 5-17 years in good health and CMV-seropositive. The CDR3 runs from the conserved cysteine through the conserved F or W. Each record gives: CDR3 DNA, CDR3 protein, clone size, J gene, D gene, CDR3 length, V gene. The D gene is left open where the match is weak. The size of a clone is reported for some rows only, either as once, few or many, or as a class for expanded clones.

TGCGCCAGCAGCCAAGAGGGCGGGGGGCGATACGAGCAGTACTTC CASSQEGGGRYEQYF NA TRBJ2-7 TRBD2 15 TRBV4-3
TGTGCCAGTAGGTCACGGGAGGGCGGAGGCTACACCTTC CASRSREGGGYTF NA TRBJ1-2 NA 13 TRBV19
TGTGCCACCAGCAGAGACCGGGTTCTATCCAATGAGCAGTTCTTC CATSRDRVLSNEQFF NA TRBJ2-1 NA 15 TRBV15
TGTGCCAGCAGGGGCGGGCAGGTGGGGTCCTACGAGCAGTACTTC CASRGGQVGSYEQYF NA TRBJ2-7 NA 15 TRBV6-5
TGTGCCAGCAGCGTAGAGGGGTATACCGGGGAGCTGTTTTTT CASSVEGYTGELFF NA TRBJ2-2 NA 14 TRBV9
TGCGCCAGCAGCCAACTCAAACAGCACTATGGCTACACCTTC CASSQLKQHYGYTF NA TRBJ1-2 NA 14 TRBV4-3
TGTGCCAGCAGCGTAGCTAGCGGGGGGTCCAATGAGCAGTTCTTC CASSVASGGSNEQFF NA TRBJ2-1 TRBD2 15 TRBV9
TGTGCCAGCAGTGAAGTGCAGGGGGCCACTGAAGCTTTCTTT CASSEVQGATEAFF few TRBJ1-1 TRBD1 14 TRBV2
TGTGCCAGCAGCCCCCTCGGGGGTCAGAACACTGAAGCTTTCTTT CASSPLGGQNTEAFF NA TRBJ1-1 NA 15 TRBV5-4
TGTGCCAGCAGCGGACGAGGAAACTCCGGGACAGGGCGCGGGGTCCTCGATTCACCCCTCCACTTT CASSGRGNSGTGRGVLDSPLHF NA TRBJ1-6 TRBD1 22 TRBV9
TGTGCCAGCAGTTCCTCGGAGGGTGCGCAGTACTTC CASSSSEGAQYF few TRBJ2-7 NA 12 TRBV6-1
TGTGCCAGCAGTGACCAGCGGGGGAACTCCTACGAGCAGTACTTC CASSDQRGNSYEQYF NA TRBJ2-7 TRBD2 15 TRBV2
TGTGCCAGCAGTCAGGCGAGGGAGAGCAATCAGCCCCAGCATTTT CASSQARESNQPQHF NA TRBJ1-5 NA 15 TRBV7-2
TGTGCCACCAGCAGAGATCAGGGGGTTCCCTACGAGCAGTACTTC CATSRDQGVPYEQYF few TRBJ2-7 TRBD1 15 TRBV15
TGTGCCAGCAGCCGAGGGTACCAAGAGACCCAGTACTTC CASSRGYQETQYF NA TRBJ2-5 NA 13 TRBV14
TGTGCCACCAGCAGAGATCTAGCGGGGGGCTACGAGCAGTACTTC CATSRDLAGGYEQYF few TRBJ2-7 TRBD2 15 TRBV15
TGTGCCAGCAGCCCCGGGACTAGCTTTACAGAGACCCAGTACTTC CASSPGTSFTETQYF NA TRBJ2-5 NA 15 TRBV12-1
TGCAGCGTGGAGGGGGCGGGGAACACTGAAGCTTTCTTT CSVEGAGNTEAFF NA TRBJ1-1 TRBD1 13 TRBV29-1
TGTGCCAGCAGCCGAGGACAGGGAAGGGGTACGGTCCAAGAGACCCAGTACTTC CASSRGQGRGTVQETQYF NA TRBJ2-5 TRBD1 18 TRBV5-4
TGTGCCAGCAGCTTCCTAGCGGGGATGGAGACCCAGTACTTC CASSFLAGMETQYF once TRBJ2-5 TRBD2 14 TRBV7-2
TGTGCCAGCAGCGTAGCCCCAGGGGATGGCTACACCTTC CASSVAPGDGYTF once TRBJ1-2 NA 13 TRBV9
TGTGCCAGCAGCTTTGTGGGGGGTAGCACAGATACGCAGTATTTT CASSFVGGSTDTQYF NA TRBJ2-3 NA 15 TRBV7-2
TGCGCCAGCAGTCATCGGAGCGCAAAGGAGGCCCAGCATTTT CASSHRSAKEAQHF NA TRBJ1-5 NA 14 TRBV23-1
TGTGCCAGCAGTTTAGGTTTGGGACAGGGGGTCTACAATGAGCAGTTCTTC CASSLGLGQGVYNEQFF NA TRBJ2-1 TRBD1 17 TRBV27